The entry that follows covers one TCR beta chain sequence. Here immunoSEQ multiplex PCR was the method, and the copy in TCRdb shows in-frame clones only, minus some. This table holds about 200,000 clones, about nine tenths found once. The sample comes from a study of blood T cell repertoires in COVID-19. The V gene lost 5 bases and the J gene lost 2 bases, with 9 bases spanning the gap. Looked up from germline, CDR1 is LNHDA and CDR2 is SQIVND (reference sequence). The CDR3 is 13 residues long. The material sequenced was PBMCs or T cells enriched from blood (not recorded which). The clonotype was recovered from a man under 40 who had recovered from COVID-19. This chain uses TRBV19 with TRBJ1-1; weak D call: TRBD1 (6 bases). CDR3 residues: CASSGRGNTEAFF. The DNA of the CDR3 is TGTGCCAGTAGTGGCAGGGGCAACACTGAAGCTTTCTTT. The full variable domain, rest sourced from reference TRBV19 and TRBJ1-1, is DGGITQSPKYLFRKEGQNVTLSCEQNLNHDAMYWYRQDPGQGLRLIYYSQIVNDFQKGDIAEGYSVSREKKESFPLTVTSAQKNPTAFYLCASSGRGNTEAFFGQGTRLTVV.